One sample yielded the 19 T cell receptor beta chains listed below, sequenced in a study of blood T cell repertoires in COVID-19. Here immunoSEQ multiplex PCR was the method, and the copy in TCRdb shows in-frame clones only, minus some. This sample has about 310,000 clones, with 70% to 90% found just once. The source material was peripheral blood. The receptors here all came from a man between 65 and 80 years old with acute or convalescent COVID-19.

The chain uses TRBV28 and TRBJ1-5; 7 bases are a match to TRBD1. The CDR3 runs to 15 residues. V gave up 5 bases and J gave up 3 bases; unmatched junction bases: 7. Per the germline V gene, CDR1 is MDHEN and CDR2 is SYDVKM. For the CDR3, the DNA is TGTGCCAGCAGTCCAGGGGGGCAGCCCAATCAGCCCCAGCATTTT. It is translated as CASSPGGQPNQPQHF.

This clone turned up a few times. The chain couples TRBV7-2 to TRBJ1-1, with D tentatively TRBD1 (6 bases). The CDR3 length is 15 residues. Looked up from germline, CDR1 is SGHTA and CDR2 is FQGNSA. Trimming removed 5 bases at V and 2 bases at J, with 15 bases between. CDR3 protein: CASSERGWTNTEAFF. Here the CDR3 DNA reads TGTGCCAGCAGCGAAAGGGGGTGGACAAACACTGAAGCTTTCTTT. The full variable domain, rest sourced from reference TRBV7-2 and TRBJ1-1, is GAGVSQSPSNKVTEKGKDVELRCDPISGHTALYWYRQSLGQGLEFLIYFQGNSAPDKSGLPSDRFSAERTGGSVSTLTIQRTQQEDSAVYLCASSERGWTNTEAFFGQGTRLTVV.

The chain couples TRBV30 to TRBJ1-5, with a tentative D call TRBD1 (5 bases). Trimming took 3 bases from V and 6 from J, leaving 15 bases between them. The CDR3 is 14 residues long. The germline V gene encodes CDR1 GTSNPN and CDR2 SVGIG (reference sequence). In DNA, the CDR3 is TGTGCCTGGAGCGCAGGGTCCTGGGGTCAGCCCCAGCATTTT. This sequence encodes CAWSAGSWGQPQHF.

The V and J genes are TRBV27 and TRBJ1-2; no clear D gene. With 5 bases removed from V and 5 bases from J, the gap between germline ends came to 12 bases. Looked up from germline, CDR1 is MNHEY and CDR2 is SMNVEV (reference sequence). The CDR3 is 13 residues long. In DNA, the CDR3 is TGTGCCAGCAGTCGCCCGGGTGGGTATGGCTACACCTTC. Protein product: CASSRPGGYGYTF.

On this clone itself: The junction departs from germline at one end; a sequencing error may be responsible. In DNA, the CDR3 is TGCAGCGTTGGTCAACAGAATCTGCGCGTCTTT. Residues: CSVGQQNLRVF. This chain uses TRBV29-1 with TRBJ1-1; D ambiguous. CDR1 and CDR2 (germline): SQVTM, ANQGSEA. CDR3 length: 11 residues. Full variable domain (missing parts from reference TRBV29-1 and TRBJ1-1): SAVISQKPSRDICQRGTSLTIQCQVDSQVTMMFWYRQQPGQSLTLIATANQGSEATYESGFVIDKFPISRPNLTFSTLTVSNMSPEDSSIYLCSVGQQNLRVFGQGTRLTVV.

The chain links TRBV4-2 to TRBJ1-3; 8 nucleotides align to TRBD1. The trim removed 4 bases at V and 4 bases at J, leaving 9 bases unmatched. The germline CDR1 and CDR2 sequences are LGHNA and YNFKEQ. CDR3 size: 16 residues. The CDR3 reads CASSPGQGSYGNTIYF. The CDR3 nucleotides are TGTGCCAGCAGCCCCGGACAGGGATCTTACGGAAACACCATATATTTT.

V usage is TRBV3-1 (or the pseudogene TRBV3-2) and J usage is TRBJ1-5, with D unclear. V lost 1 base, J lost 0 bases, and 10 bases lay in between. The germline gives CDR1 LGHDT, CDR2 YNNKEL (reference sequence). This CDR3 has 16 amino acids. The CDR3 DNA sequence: TGTGCCAGCAGCCAAGGCCGGGATCCTAGCAATCAGCCCCAGCATTTT. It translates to CASSQGRDPSNQPQHF.

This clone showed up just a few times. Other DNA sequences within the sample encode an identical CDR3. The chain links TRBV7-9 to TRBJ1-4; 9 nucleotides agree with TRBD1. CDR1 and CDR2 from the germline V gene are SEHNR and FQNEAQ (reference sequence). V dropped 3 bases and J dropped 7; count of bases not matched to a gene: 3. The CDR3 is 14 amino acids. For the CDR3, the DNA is TGTGCCAGCAGCTTTGGGACAGGGAGTGAAAAACTGTTTTTT. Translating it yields CASSFGTGSEKLFF.

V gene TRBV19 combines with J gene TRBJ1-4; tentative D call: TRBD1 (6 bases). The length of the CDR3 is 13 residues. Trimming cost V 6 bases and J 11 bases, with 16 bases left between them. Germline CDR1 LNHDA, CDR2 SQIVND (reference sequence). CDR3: CASRGTLIEKLFF. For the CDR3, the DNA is TGTGCCAGTAGGGGGACACTCATTGAGAAACTGTTTTTT.

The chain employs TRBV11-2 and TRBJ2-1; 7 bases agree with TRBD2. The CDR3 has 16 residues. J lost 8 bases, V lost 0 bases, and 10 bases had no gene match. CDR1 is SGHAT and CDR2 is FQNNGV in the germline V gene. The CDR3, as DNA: TGTGCCAGCAGCTTAGAACGACGCGGGAGCACCCATGAGCAGTTCTTC. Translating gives CASSLERRGSTHEQFF.

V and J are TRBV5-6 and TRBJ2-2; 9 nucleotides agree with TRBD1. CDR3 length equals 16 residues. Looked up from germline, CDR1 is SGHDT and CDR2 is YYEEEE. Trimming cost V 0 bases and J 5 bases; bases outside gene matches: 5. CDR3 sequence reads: CASSLGSGQGTGELFF. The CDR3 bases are TGTGCCAGCAGCTTGGGTTCGGGACAGGGAACCGGGGAGCTGTTTTTT.

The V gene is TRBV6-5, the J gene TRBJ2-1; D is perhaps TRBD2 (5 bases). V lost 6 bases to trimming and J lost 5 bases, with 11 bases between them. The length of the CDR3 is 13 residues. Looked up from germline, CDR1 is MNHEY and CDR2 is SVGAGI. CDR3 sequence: CASRLDFNNEQFF. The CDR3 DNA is TGTGCCAGCAGACTGGACTTTAACAATGAGCAGTTCTTC.

The CDR3 is CASSSFRAGLNEQFF. The CDR3 bases are TGTGCCAGCAGCTCCTTCCGAGCGGGCCTCAATGAGCAGTTCTTC. The rearrangement links TRBV7-2 to TRBJ2-1; D is possibly TRBD2 (6 bases). V was shortened by 4 bases and J by 6 bases, with 16 bases between the two germline ends. Germline loops: CDR1 SGHTA, CDR2 FQGNSA. This CDR3 has 15 residues.

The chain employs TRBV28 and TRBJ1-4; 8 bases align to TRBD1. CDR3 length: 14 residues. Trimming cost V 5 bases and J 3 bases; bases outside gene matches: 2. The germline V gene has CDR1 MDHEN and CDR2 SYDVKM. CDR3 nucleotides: TGTGCCAGCAGTCAGGGGGCTTCTAATGAAAAACTGTTTTTT. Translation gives CASSQGASNEKLFF.

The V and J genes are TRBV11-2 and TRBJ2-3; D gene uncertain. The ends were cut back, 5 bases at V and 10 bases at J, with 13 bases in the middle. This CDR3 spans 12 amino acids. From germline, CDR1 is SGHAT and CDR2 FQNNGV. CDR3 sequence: CASSLRGYSQYF. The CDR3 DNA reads TGTGCCAGCAGCCTCCGAGGCTATTCGCAGTATTTT.

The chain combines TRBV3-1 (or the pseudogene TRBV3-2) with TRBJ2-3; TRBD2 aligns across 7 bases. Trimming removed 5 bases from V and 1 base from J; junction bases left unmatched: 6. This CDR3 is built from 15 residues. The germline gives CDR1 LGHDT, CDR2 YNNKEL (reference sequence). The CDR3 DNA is TGTGCCAGCAGCAAAAGCGGGGCTCGCACAGATACGCAGTATTTT. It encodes CASSKSGARTDTQYF.

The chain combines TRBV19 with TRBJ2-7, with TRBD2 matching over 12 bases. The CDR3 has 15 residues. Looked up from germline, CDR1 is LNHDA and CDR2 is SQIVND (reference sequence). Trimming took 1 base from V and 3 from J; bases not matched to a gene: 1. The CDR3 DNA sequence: TGTGCCAGTAGTATAGGGACTAGCGGGATCTACGAGCAGTACTTC. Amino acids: CASSIGTSGIYEQYF.

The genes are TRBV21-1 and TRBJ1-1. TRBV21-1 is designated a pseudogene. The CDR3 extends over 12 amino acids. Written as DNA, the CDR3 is TGTGCCAGCCCCTCCCGGGGAGCTGAAGCTTTCTTT. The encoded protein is CASPSRGAEAFF.

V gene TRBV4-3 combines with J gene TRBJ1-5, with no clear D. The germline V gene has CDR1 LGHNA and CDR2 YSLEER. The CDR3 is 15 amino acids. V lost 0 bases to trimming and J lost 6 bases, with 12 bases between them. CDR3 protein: CASSQDFSGSQPQHF. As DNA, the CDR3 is TGCGCCAGCAGCCAAGATTTTTCGGGAAGTCAGCCCCAGCATTTT.